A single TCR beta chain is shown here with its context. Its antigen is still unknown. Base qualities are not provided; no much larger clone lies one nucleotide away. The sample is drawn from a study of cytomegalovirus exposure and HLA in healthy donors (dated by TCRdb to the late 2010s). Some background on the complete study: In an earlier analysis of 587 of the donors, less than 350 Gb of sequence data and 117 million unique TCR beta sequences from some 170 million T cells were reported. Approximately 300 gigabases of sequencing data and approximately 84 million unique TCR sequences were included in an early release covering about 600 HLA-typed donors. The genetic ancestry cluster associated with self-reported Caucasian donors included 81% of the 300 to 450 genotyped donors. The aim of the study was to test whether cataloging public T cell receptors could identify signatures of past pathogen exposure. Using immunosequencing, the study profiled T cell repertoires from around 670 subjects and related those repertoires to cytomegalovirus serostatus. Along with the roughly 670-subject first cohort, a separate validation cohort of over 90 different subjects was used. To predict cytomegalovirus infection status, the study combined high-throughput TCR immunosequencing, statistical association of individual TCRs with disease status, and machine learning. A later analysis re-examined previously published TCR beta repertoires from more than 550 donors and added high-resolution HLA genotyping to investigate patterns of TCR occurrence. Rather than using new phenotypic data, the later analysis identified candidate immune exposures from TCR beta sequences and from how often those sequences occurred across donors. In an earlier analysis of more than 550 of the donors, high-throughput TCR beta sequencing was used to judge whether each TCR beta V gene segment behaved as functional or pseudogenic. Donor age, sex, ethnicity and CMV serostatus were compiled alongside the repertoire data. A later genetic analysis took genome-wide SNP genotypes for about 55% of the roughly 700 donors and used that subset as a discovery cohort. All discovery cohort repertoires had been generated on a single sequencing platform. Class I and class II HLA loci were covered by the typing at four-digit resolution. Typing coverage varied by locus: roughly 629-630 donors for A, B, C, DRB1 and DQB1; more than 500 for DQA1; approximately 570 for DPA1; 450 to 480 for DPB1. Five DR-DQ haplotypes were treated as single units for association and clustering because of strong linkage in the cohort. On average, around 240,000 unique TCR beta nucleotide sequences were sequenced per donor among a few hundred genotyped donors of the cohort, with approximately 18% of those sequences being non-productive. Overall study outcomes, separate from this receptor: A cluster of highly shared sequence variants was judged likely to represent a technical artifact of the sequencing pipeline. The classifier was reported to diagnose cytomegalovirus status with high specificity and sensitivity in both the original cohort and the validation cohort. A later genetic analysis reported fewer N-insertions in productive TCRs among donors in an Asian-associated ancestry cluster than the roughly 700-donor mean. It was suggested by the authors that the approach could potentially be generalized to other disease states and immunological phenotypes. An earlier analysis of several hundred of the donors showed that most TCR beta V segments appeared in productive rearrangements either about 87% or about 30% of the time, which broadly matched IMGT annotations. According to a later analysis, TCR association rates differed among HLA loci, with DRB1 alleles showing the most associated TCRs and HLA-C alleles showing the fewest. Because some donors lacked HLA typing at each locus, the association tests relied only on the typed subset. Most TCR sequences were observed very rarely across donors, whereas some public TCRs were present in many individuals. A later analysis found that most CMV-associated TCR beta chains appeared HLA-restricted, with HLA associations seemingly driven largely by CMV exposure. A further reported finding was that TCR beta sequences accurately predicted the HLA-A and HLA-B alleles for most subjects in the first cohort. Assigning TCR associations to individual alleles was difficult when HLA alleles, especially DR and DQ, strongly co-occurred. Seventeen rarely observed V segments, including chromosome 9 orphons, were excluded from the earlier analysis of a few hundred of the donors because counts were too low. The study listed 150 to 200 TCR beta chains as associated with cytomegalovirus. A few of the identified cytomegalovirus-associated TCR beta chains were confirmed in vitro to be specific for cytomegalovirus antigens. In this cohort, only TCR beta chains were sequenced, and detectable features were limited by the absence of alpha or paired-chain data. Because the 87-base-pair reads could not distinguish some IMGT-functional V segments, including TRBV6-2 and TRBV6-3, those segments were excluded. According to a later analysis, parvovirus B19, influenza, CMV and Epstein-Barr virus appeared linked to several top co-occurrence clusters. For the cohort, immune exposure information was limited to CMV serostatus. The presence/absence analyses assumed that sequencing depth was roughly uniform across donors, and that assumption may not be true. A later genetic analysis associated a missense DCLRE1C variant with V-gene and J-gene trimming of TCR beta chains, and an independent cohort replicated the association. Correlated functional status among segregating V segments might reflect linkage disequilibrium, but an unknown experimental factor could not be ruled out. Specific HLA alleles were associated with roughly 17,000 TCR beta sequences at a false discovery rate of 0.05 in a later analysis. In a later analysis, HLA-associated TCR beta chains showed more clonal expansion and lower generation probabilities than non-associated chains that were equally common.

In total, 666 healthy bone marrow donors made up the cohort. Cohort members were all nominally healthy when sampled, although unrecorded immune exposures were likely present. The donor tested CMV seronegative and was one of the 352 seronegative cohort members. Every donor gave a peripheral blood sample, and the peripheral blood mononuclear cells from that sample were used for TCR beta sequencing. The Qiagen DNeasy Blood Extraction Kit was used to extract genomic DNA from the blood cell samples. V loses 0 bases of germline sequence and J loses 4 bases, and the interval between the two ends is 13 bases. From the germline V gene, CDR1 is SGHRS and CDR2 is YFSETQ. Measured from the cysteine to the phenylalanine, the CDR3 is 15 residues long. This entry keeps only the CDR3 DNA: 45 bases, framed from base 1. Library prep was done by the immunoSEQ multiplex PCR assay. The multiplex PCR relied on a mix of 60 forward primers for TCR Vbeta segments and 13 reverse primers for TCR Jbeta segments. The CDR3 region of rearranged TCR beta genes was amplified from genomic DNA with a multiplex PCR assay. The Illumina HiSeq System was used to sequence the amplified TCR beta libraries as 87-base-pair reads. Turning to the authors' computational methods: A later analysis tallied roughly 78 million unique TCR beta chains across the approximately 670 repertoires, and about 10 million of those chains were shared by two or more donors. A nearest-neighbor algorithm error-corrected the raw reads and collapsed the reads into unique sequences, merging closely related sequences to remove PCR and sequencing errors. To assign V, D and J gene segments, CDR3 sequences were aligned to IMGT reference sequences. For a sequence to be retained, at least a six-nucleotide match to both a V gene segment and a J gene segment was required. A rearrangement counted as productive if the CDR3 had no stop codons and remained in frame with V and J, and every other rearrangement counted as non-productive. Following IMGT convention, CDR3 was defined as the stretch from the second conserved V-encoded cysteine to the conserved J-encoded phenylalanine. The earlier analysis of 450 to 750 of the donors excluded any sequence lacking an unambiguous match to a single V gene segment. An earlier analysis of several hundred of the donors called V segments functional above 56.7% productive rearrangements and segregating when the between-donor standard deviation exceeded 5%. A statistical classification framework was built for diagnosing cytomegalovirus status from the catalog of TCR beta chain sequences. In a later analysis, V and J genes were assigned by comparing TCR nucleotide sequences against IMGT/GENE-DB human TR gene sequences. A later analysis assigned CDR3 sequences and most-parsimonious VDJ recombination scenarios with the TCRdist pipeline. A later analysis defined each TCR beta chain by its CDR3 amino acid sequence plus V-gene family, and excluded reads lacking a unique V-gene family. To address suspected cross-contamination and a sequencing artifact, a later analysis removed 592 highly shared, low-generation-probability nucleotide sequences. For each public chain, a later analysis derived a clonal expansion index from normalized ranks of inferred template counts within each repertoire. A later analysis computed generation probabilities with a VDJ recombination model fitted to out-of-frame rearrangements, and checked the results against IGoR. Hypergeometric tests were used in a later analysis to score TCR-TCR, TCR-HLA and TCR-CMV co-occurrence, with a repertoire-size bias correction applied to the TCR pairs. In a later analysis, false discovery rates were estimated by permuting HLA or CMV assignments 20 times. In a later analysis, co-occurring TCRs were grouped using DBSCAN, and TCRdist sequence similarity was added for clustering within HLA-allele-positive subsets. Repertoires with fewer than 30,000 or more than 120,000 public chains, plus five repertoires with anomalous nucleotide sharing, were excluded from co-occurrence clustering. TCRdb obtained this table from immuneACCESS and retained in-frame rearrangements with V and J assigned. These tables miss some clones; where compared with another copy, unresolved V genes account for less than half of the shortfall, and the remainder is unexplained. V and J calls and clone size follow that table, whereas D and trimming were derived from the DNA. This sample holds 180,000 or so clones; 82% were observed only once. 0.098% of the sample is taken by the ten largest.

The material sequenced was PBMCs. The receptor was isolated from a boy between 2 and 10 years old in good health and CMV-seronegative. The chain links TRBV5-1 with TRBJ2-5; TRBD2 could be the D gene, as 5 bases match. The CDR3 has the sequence CASSLAVRRVETQYF. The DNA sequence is TGCGCCAGCAGCTTGGCCGTTCGGCGGGTAGAGACCCAGTACTTC.